The clone carrying this T cell receptor beta chain was found a few times. Since a much larger clone is just one base distant, this may be a read error. V lost 0 bases and J lost 4, with 11 bases in between. Germline assignment: CDR1 SQVTM and CDR2 ANQGSEA. The CDR3 covers 14 residues. The sample is drawn from a study of blood T cells in healthy people across ages. Through a sample-barcoded 5' primer and a J-beta primer mix, a second PCR was run for roughly 6 to 12 cycles. MiXCR, run by TCRdb on the 5' RACE reads, gives a single entry per CDR3 protein. The repertoire holds roughly 730,000 distinct CDR3 sequences, with about 61% as singletons.

The clonotype originates from a man aged 35-49 years in good health. The chain employs TRBV29-1 and TRBJ2-3; D not certain. Source material: blood. The CDR3 nucleotides are TGCAGCGTTGAAGACGCTTATTGGGCAGATACGCAGTATTTT. It specifies CSVEDAYWADTQYF.